This TCR beta chain was sequenced during a study of CD8 T cells in ankylosing spondylitis. General study results and limits: In the blood and synovial fluid of reactive arthritis, some motif variants had been previously reported. There was a TCR beta motif, made of fewer than 10 highly homologous variants, that appeared characteristic of ankylosing spondylitis blood. Matched synovial fluid from ankylosing spondylitis patients was reported to be enriched for disease-linked clones.

Trimming left V 5 bases short and J 4 bases short, with 10 bases between. Germline V CDR1 and CDR2: SQVTM, ANQGSEA. The CDR3 is 12 residues long. Note on this clonotype: The target antigen is unknown.

As the method for making TCR beta libraries, quantitative 5'-RACE with molecular barcodes was used. TCRdb itself ran the 5' RACE reads through MiXCR, one entry per CDR3 protein. The table records 350,000 to 400,000 distinct CDR3 sequences, 20% to 25% of them present only once. Sequenced input: blood, either unsorted or a sorted T cell fraction (not recorded which). V is TRBV29-1 and J is TRBJ2-3; no definite D call. This clonotype was sampled from a male donor with ankylosing spondylitis or in good health (not recorded which). The CDR3 DNA is TGCAGCGTTATTGAGAGACCAGATACGCAGTATTTT. It translates to CSVIERPDTQYF.